One sample yielded the 13 T cell receptor beta chains listed below, sequenced in a study of T-cell memory formation after mild COVID-19 (dated by TCRdb to the early 2020s). The library was built by means of 5' RACE. TCRdb names Illumina NovaSeq 6000 as the instrument used. The public reads were run again by TCRdb, first through fastp at Q25 and then through MiXCR, and only productive beta chains were kept. CDR3 protein sequences are deduplicated, and each keeps its most common genes and DNA. The sample table records about 610,000 distinct CDR3 sequences; 15% to 20% of these occur just once. Clones ranked in the top ten supply about 8.1% of the sample. Sequences were obtained from PBMCs or a T cell subset sorted from them (not recorded which). These receptors came from an adult woman who had mild COVID-19 (a few samples of this study predate the infection). The sample titles of this study are shuffled in the database, so cell type and time point are left out; the donor was told from shared clones.

Only a few counts were recorded for this clonotype. CDR3 nucleotides: TGTGCCAGCAGTGACTCGGGGGGGGTCACAGATACGCAGTATTTT. It translates to CASSDSGGVTDTQYF. The chain couples TRBV6-4 to TRBJ2-3; TRBD2 matches at 7 bases. The CDR3 runs to 15 residues. Per germline, CDR1 MRHNA and CDR2 SNTAGT. V dropped 0 bases and J dropped 2; count of bases not matched to a gene: 2.

This clonotype has a handful of counts. This chain joins TRBV7-8 and TRBJ1-5, with D possibly being TRBD1 (5 bases). CDR3 length equals 16 residues. Germline V gene sequence: CDR1 SGHVS, CDR2 FQNEAQ. Trimming removed 4 bases from V and 5 bases from J, with 18 bases in between. The CDR3 is CASSSAAGLPDQPQHF. The DNA for the CDR3 is TGTGCCAGCAGCTCGGCAGCGGGACTCCCAGATCAGCCCCAGCATTTT.

V is TRBV27 and J is TRBJ2-7; D may be TRBD1 or TRBD2 (5 bases each). Trimming shortened V by 4 bases and J by 7 bases, and 17 bases separated the two germline ends. Germline lookup yields CDR1 MNHEY and CDR2 SMNVEV (reference sequence). The CDR3 is 14 amino acids. The CDR3 DNA follows: TGTGCCAGCAGTTCGTGGGACGGCCTAGGGGAGCAGTACTTC. This gives the protein CASSSWDGLGEQYF.

The sample holds a few counts of this clonotype. This chain connects TRBV6-2 or TRBV6-3 to TRBJ2-1; 15 bases map to TRBD2. The germline CDR1 and CDR2 sequences are MNHEY and SVGEGT. This CDR3 is 17 amino acids long. Trimming removed 6 bases from V and 2 bases from J; junction bases left unmatched: 5. CDR3 in DNA: TGTGCCAGCAGATTTGGACTAGCGGGAGGGCCCTACAATGAGCAGTTCTTC. As protein: CASRFGLAGGPYNEQFF.

The rearrangement joins TRBV2 to TRBJ2-1, with no clear D. This CDR3 region has 14 residues. Trimming removed 8 bases at V and 11 bases at J, with 22 bases between. Germline V gene sequence: CDR1 SNHLY, CDR2 FYNNEI. In nucleotides, the CDR3 is TGTGCCAGCCTAGGCCTGGCCCCACCCCCTCAGCAGTTCTTC. Protein product: CASLGLAPPPQQFF.

This clonotype was counted between two and nine times. This chain uses TRBV6-2 or TRBV6-3 with TRBJ1-1; D remains ambiguous. Per the germline V gene, CDR1 is MNHEY and CDR2 is SVGEGT. This CDR3 spans 13 amino acids. The V and J ends lost 2 bases and 4 bases respectively, with 8 bases between them. This CDR3 is CASSYGTVTEAFF. The CDR3 coding sequence is TGTGCCAGCAGTTACGGCACAGTCACTGAAGCTTTCTTT.

V and J are TRBV5-1 and TRBJ2-7; 13 bases fit TRBD2. The V gene end was trimmed by 2 bases and the J gene end by 1 base; junction bases not matched to a gene: 3. The CDR3 consists of 16 residues. CDR1 is SGHRS, CDR2 YFSETQ, per germline. The CDR3 DNA reads TGCGCCAGCAGCTTCGGGACTAGCGGGGAGTCCTACGAGCAGTACTTC. It yields the protein CASSFGTSGESYEQYF.

This chain joins TRBV7-2 and TRBJ1-4, with unresolved D. The CDR3 is made up of 13 amino acids. Trimming stripped 1 base from V and 7 bases from J, with 7 bases between. Germline CDR1 and CDR2: SGHTA and FQGNSA. Here the CDR3 reads CASSLGYGEKLFF. CDR3 DNA sequence: TGTGCCAGCAGCTTAGGTTATGGTGAAAAACTGTTTTTT. The whole variable domain, remainder taken from reference TRBV7-2 and TRBJ1-4, is GAGVSQSPSNKVTEKGKDVELRCDPISGHTALYWYRQSLGQGLEFLIYFQGNSAPDKSGLPSDRFSAERTGGSVSTLTIQRTQQEDSAVYLCASSLGYGEKLFFGSGTQLSVL.

V usage is TRBV7-6 and J usage is TRBJ2-7; 10 bases map to TRBD1. The CDR3 extends over 13 amino acids. Unmatched junction bases numbered 8, after V lost 5 bases and J lost 10 bases. CDR1 and CDR2 from the germline V gene are SGHVS and FNYEAQ. CDR3 nucleotide sequence: TGTGCCAGCAGCGTAACGACAGGGGGCGACCAGTACTTC. It is translated as CASSVTTGGDQYF.

This clonotype appeared a few times. This chain uses TRBV25-1 with TRBJ2-3; TRBD1 matches 8 bases. Trimming removed 7 bases from V and 3 bases from J; junction bases left unmatched: 18. Per the germline V gene, CDR1 is MGHDK and CDR2 is SYGVNS. The length of the CDR3 is 18 residues. This chain's CDR3 is CASTAPRGQGAGTDTQYF. Written as DNA, the CDR3 is TGTGCCAGCACCGCTCCTAGAGGGCAGGGGGCCGGAACAGATACGCAGTATTTT.

This clonotype has just a few counts. The CDR3 here is CASRTDFNTEAFF. Here the CDR3 DNA reads TGTGCCAGCCGGACAGATTTCAACACTGAAGCTTTCTTT. The gene calls are TRBV2 and TRBJ1-1, with D possibly matching TRBD1 (6 bases). Germline V gene sequence: CDR1 SNHLY, CDR2 FYNNEI. The CDR3 totals 13 residues. V was clipped by 8 bases and J by 2 bases, with 12 bases between them.

This clonotype was seen a handful of times. The chain couples TRBV4-1 to TRBJ1-1; maybe TRBD1 (6 bases). Germline CDR1 is MGHRA and CDR2 is YSYEKL. Between the trimmed V and J ends, which lost 1 base and 1 base, there was a span of 16 bases. The CDR3 has 17 amino acids. The CDR3 DNA follows: TGCGCCAGCAGCCAAGCATCTAACAGGGTATCGAACACTGAAGCTTTCTTT. It is translated as CASSQASNRVSNTEAFF.

The V call is TRBV14, the J call TRBJ1-6; tentative D call: TRBD1 (6 bases). Between the trimmed V and J ends, which lost 4 bases and 8 bases, there was a span of 15 bases. The germline gives CDR1 SGHDN, CDR2 FVKESK. This CDR3 has 15 amino acids. CDR3 DNA: TGTGCCAGCAGCCCGACAGGTGGGAAGCATTCACCCCTCCACTTT. This sequence encodes CASSPTGGKHSPLHF.